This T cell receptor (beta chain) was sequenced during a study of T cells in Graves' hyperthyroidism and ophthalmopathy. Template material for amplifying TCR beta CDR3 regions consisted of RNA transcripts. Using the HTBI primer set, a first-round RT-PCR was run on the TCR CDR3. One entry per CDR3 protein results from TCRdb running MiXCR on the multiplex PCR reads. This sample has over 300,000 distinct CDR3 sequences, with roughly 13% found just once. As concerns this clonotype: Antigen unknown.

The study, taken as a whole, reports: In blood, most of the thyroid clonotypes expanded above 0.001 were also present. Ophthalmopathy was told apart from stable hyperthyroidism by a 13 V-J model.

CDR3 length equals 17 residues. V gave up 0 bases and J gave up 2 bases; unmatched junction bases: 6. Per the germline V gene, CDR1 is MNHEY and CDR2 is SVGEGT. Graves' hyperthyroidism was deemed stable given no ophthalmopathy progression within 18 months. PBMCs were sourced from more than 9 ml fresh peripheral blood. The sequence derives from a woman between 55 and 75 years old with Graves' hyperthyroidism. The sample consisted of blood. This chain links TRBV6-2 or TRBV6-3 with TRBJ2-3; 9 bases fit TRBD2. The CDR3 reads CASSYSIAGEFTDTQYF. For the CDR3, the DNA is TGTGCCAGCAGTTACTCTATAGCGGGAGAATTCACAGATACGCAGTATTTT.